The sequence of this T cell receptor (beta chain) was determined in a study of T cell repertoires in cytomegalovirus infection. On the study more broadly: Public TCR beta signature analysis indicated the presence of both CMV infection and matching HLA type.

Trimming pared 3 bases from V and 3 bases from J, leaving 18 bases between. The germline V gene has CDR1 DFQATT and CDR2 SNEGSKA (reference sequence). This CDR3 contains 15 residues. TCRdb reprocessed the reads with MiXCR, giving one entry per CDR3 protein. The sample has about 300,000 distinct CDR3 sequences; roughly 24% are singletons. The chain is built from TRBV20-1 and TRBJ2-7, with D perhaps TRBD1 or TRBD2 (5 bases each). The source is a human donor in good health (CMV status not recorded). Some clones in this sample may be carry-over from other donors' samples. The specimen was PBMCs. In DNA, the CDR3 is TGCAGTGCTAGTCCGACGGGACGGGCTCTCTACGAGCAGTACTTC. It translates to CSASPTGRALYEQYF.